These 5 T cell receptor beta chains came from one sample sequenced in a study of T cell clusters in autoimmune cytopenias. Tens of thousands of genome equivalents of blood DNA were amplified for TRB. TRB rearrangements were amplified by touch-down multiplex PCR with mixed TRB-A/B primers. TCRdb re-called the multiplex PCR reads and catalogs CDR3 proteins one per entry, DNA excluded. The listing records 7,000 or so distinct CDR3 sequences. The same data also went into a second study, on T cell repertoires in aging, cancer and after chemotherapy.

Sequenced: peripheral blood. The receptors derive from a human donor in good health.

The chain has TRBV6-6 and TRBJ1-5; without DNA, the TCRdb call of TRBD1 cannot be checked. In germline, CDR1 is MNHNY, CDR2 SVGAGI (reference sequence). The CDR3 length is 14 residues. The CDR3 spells CASRTGQGSQPQHF.

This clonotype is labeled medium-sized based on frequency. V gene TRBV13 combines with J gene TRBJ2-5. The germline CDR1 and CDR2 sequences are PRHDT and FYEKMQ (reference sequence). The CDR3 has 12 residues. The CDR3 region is CASSLGSETQYF.

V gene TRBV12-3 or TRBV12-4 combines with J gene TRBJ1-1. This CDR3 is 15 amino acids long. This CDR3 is CASSPANRGNTEAFF.

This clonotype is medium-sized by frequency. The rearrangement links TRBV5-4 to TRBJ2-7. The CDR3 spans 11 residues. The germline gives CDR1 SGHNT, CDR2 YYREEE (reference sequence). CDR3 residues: CASSLGYEQYF.

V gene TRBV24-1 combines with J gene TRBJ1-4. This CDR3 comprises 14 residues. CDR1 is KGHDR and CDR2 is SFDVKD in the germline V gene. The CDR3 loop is CATSDTGPLAKLFF.